The entry below gives a single TCR beta chain sequence along with its context. Its antigen is not identified. The V segment lost 5 bases and the J segment 7 bases; nucleotides outside the gene matches: 7. Germline CDR1 is MNHEY and CDR2 is SMNVEV (reference sequence). The CDR3 consists of 14 residues. This entry is derived from a study of T cell responses to AZD1222 COVID-19 vaccine. Study-wide results and limits: Spike-specific TCR breadth and depth both grew after two AZD1222 doses. Possibly, clonal diversity was underestimated; donors were largely white British and included more females.

Assay used: immunoSEQ multiplex PCR; TCRdb lists only in-frame clones, some missing. The sample contains roughly 120,000 clones, more than 75% of which appear only once. The material sequenced was peripheral blood, taken on day 0 of AZD1222 vaccination. This sequence joins TRBV27 and TRBJ1-1; 10 positions agree with TRBD1. This TCR was recovered from an adult in good health. The CDR3 DNA reads TGTGCCAGCAGTCCCGGGACAGGGGCGATTGAAGCTTTCTTT. This gives the protein CASSPGTGAIEAFF.